A selection of T cell receptor beta chains follows, all from one sample in a study of blood T cell repertoires in COVID-19. Generated by immunoSEQ multiplex PCR, the TCRdb table keeps only in-frame clones and is missing some. The sample has more than 85,000 clones; roughly 92% are singletons. The specimen sequenced was peripheral blood. These receptors were collected from a woman in her forties or fifties with COVID-19, enrolled during active disease. Each CDR3 is given with its conserved first and last residue. The order of the fields is V gene, J gene, D gene, clone size, CDR3 DNA, CDR3 protein. D genes are given only for firm matches. Some rows have no size entry. The others give once, few or many, or a class for an expanded clone.

V: TRBV15; J: TRBJ1-4; D: NA; size: NA; DNA: TGTGCCACCAGCAGAGATAGGAGGGGTTGGAAACTGTTTTTT; CDR3: CATSRDRRGWKLFF
V: TRBV10-2; J: TRBJ2-2; D: TRBD1; size: once; DNA: TGCGCCAGCAGTGGACAGGGAGCGAACACCGGGGAGCTGTTTTTT; CDR3: CASSGQGANTGELFF
V: TRBV19; J: TRBJ1-5; D: NA; size: NA; DNA: TGTGCCAGTAGTATCCAGGTGTATAGCAATCAGCCCCAGCATTTT; CDR3: CASSIQVYSNQPQHF
V: TRBV6-5; J: TRBJ1-4; D: TRBD1; size: NA; DNA: TGTGCCACTTGGACAGGGGATAATGAAAAACTGTTTTTT; CDR3: CATWTGDNEKLFF
V: TRBV3-1/TRBV3-2; J: TRBJ1-2; D: TRBD1; size: NA; DNA: TGTGCCAGCAGCCCCTCCGGACAGGGGGCTAGGGCTGGCACCTTC; CDR3: CASSPSGQGARAGTF
V: TRBV7-2; J: TRBJ2-3; D: TRBD2; size: once; DNA: TGTGCCAGCAGCCCCTTTTCTTCGGGGGGGTCGAATACGCAGTATTTT; CDR3: CASSPFSSGGSNTQYF
V: TRBV29-1; J: TRBJ1-1; D: TRBD1; size: NA; DNA: TGCAGCGTCGTCGGGACAGGGGTTTCGAACACTGAAGCTTTCTTT; CDR3: CSVVGTGVSNTEAFF
V: TRBV25-1; J: TRBJ2-5; D: NA; size: medium-sized; DNA: TGTGCCAGCAGTGTAAAAGAGACCCAGTACTTC; CDR3: CASSVKETQYF
V: TRBV5-6; J: TRBJ1-5; D: NA; size: few; DNA: TGTGCCAGCAGCTTCGGCCAGGGTGTTCAGCCCCAGCATTTT; CDR3: CASSFGQGVQPQHF
V: TRBV19; J: TRBJ2-7; D: TRBD1; size: NA; DNA: TGTGCCAGTTCTGACAGGGTCAATGACGAGCAGTACTTC; CDR3: CASSDRVNDEQYF
V: TRBV5-1; J: TRBJ2-2; D: NA; size: NA; DNA: TGCGCCAGCAGCTTTACTACTCCCTTCCAGGAGCTGTTTTTT; CDR3: CASSFTTPFQELFF
V: TRBV5-8; J: TRBJ2-3; D: TRBD2; size: NA; DNA: TGTGCCAGCAGCTTTGCTGGCGGGGGGGTCACAGATACGCAGTATTTT; CDR3: CASSFAGGGVTDTQYF
V: TRBV13; J: TRBJ2-7; D: NA; size: NA; DNA: TGTGCCAGCAGCCCGAGAGGGGGCTACGAGCAGTACTTC; CDR3: CASSPRGGYEQYF
V: TRBV5-1; J: TRBJ2-6; D: NA; size: NA; DNA: TGCGCCAGCAGCTATCGACAGACCTCTGGGGCCAACGTCCTGACTTTC; CDR3: CASSYRQTSGANVLTF
V: TRBV5-6; J: TRBJ1-1; D: NA; size: NA; DNA: TGTGCCAGCAGCTTGGCCGTCGGGACTATGAACACTGAAGCTTTCTTT; CDR3: CASSLAVGTMNTEAFF
V: TRBV18; J: TRBJ1-5; D: TRBD1; size: NA; DNA: TGTGCCAGCTCCGACAGGGAAAATCAGCCCCAGCATTTT; CDR3: CASSDRENQPQHF
V: TRBV6-2/TRBV6-3; J: TRBJ1-5; D: TRBD1; size: NA; DNA: TGTGCCAGCAGTCAACTTCCGGGACAGGGTTCTAGGCAGCCCCAGCATTTT; CDR3: CASSQLPGQGSRQPQHF
V: TRBV5-1; J: TRBJ2-1; D: TRBD1; size: NA; DNA: TGCGCCAGCAGCCCCCTGGGACAGGGTATCTACAATGAGCAGTTCTTC; CDR3: CASSPLGQGIYNEQFF
V: TRBV7-9; J: TRBJ2-1; D: TRBD1; size: NA; DNA: TGTGCCAGCGCTAGTGGCCCCGGGACAGGGTATCAGTTCTTC; CDR3: CASASGPGTGYQFF
V: TRBV15; J: TRBJ1-6; D: NA; size: NA; DNA: TGTGCCACCAGCAGAGAGGGACTCCGGAATTCACCCCTCCACTTT; CDR3: CATSREGLRNSPLHF
V: TRBV6-6; J: TRBJ1-5; D: TRBD1; size: NA; DNA: TGTGCCAGCACCGACCGACAGGGCGGTCAGCCCCAGCATTTT; CDR3: CASTDRQGGQPQHF
V: TRBV10-1; J: TRBJ1-4; D: TRBD1; size: NA; DNA: TGCGCCAGCAGGTTTACAGGGGACCCATTT; CDR3: CASRFTGDPF
V: TRBV24-1; J: TRBJ1-5; D: TRBD1; size: once; DNA: TGTGCCACCGCTGAGGGGGCAGTTCAGCCCCAGCATTTT; CDR3: CATAEGAVQPQHF
V: TRBV14; J: TRBJ2-3; D: TRBD1; size: NA; DNA: TGTGCCAGCAGCCTGGGACAGGGGTGGACGCAGTATTTT; CDR3: CASSLGQGWTQYF
V: TRBV20-1; J: TRBJ2-3; D: NA; size: NA; DNA: TGCAGTGCTAGTTTCCTTCGGGCGGTGGAGGTTACGCAGTATTTT; CDR3: CSASFLRAVEVTQYF
V: TRBV5-1; J: TRBJ2-5; D: NA; size: NA; DNA: TGCGCCAGCAGCTTGGAGGGCCAGGGGGGAGAGACCCAGTACTTC; CDR3: CASSLEGQGGETQYF
V: TRBV19; J: TRBJ2-3; D: TRBD2; size: NA; DNA: TGTGCCAGTAGTATTACCAGAGGGCGGGGGGGCCGAGGTTGGACAGATACGCAGTATTTT; CDR3: CASSITRGRGGRGWTDTQYF
V: TRBV2; J: TRBJ1-1; D: TRBD1; size: NA; DNA: TGTGCCAGCAGCCGGGACAGCCTTGAAGCTTTCTTT; CDR3: CASSRDSLEAFF
V: TRBV7-9; J: TRBJ1-3; D: NA; size: NA; DNA: TGTGCCAGCAGCCCGGACAGCCTAAGCTCTGGAAACACCATATATTTT; CDR3: CASSPDSLSSGNTIYF
V: TRBV2; J: TRBJ1-2; D: TRBD1; size: NA; DNA: TGTGCCAGCTCCCGACCGGGACAGAACTATGGCTACACCTTC; CDR3: CASSRPGQNYGYTF
V: TRBV30; J: TRBJ1-5; D: NA; size: few; DNA: TGTGCCTGGAGTGCAGGGTGGGGTCAGCCCCAGCATTTT; CDR3: CAWSAGWGQPQHF
V: TRBV28; J: TRBJ1-3; D: TRBD1; size: NA; DNA: TGTGCCAGCAGTGACCCTTGGACAGGGGGCTGGAGCTCTGGAAACACCATATATTTT; CDR3: CASSDPWTGGWSSGNTIYF
V: TRBV24-1; J: TRBJ1-5; D: TRBD1; size: NA; DNA: TGTGCCACCAGTGATACAGGGGGAGGGGGCAATCAGCCCCAGCATTTT; CDR3: CATSDTGGGGNQPQHF
V: TRBV24-1; J: TRBJ2-6; D: NA; size: once; DNA: TGTGCCACCAGTGATTCTAGGGCCAACGTCCTGACTTTC; CDR3: CATSDSRANVLTF
V: TRBV11-2; J: TRBJ2-6; D: NA; size: NA; DNA: TGTGCCAGCAACAACGCGGGTCGTGGGGCCAACGTCCTGACTTTC; CDR3: CASNNAGRGANVLTF
V: TRBV2; J: TRBJ2-5; D: TRBD1; size: once; DNA: TGTGCCAGCTCAAAACCGGGACAGGAGTACCAAGAGACCCAGTACTTC; CDR3: CASSKPGQEYQETQYF
V: TRBV13; J: TRBJ2-3; D: NA; size: NA; DNA: TGTGCCAGCAGCCCGGGGACATCGGATACGCAGTATTTT; CDR3: CASSPGTSDTQYF
V: TRBV19; J: TRBJ2-5; D: TRBD2; size: NA; DNA: TGTGCCAGTAGTATCGAGCGGGGAGATGAGACCCAGTACTTC; CDR3: CASSIERGDETQYF
V: TRBV7-9; J: TRBJ2-7; D: NA; size: NA; DNA: TGTGCCAGCAGCTCCCCACAGGACCCCTCCTACGAGCAGTACTTC; CDR3: CASSSPQDPSYEQYF
V: TRBV6-5; J: TRBJ1-5; D: NA; size: once; DNA: TGTGCCACGGCGGGATCGGTTGATCAGCCCCAGCATTTT; CDR3: CATAGSVDQPQHF
V: TRBV6-6; J: TRBJ1-1; D: TRBD1; size: NA; DNA: TGTGCCAGCAGACCACAGGGGAGAGGCACTGAAGCTTTCTTT; CDR3: CASRPQGRGTEAFF
V: TRBV19; J: TRBJ2-3; D: NA; size: NA; DNA: TGTGCCAGTAGTATAGGACAGGCTGTCGCAGATACGCAGTATTTT; CDR3: CASSIGQAVADTQYF
V: TRBV6-5; J: TRBJ2-7; D: TRBD1; size: NA; DNA: TGTGCCAGCAGTTATCGGGACAGACTCTCCTACGAGCAGTACTTC; CDR3: CASSYRDRLSYEQYF
V: TRBV18; J: TRBJ1-1; D: TRBD1; size: once; DNA: TGTGCCAGCTCAGCCCAGGACAGGAACATGAACACTGAAGCTTTCTTT; CDR3: CASSAQDRNMNTEAFF
V: TRBV4-1; J: TRBJ1-5; D: NA; size: NA; DNA: TGCGCCAGCAGCCAATCCTCCGGGACACCGAATCAGCCCCAGCATTTT; CDR3: CASSQSSGTPNQPQHF
V: TRBV6-5; J: TRBJ1-1; D: NA; size: NA; DNA: TGTGCCAGCAGTTACGCTCGTCGGGGTAACACTGAAGCTTTCTTT; CDR3: CASSYARRGNTEAFF
V: TRBV6-5; J: TRBJ2-3; D: NA; size: NA; DNA: TGTGCCAGCAGCCAAACGGGACTCCCCACAGATACGCAGTATTTT; CDR3: CASSQTGLPTDTQYF
V: TRBV5-1; J: TRBJ1-1; D: NA; size: few; DNA: TGCGCCAGCAGCTTGGTAGAGGGAACTGAAGCTTTCTTT; CDR3: CASSLVEGTEAFF
V: TRBV4-1; J: TRBJ1-6; D: NA; size: NA; DNA: TGCGCCAGCAGCCACGGCGTACAGGATAATTCACCCCTCCACTTT; CDR3: CASSHGVQDNSPLHF
V: TRBV7-2; J: TRBJ2-7; D: NA; size: NA; DNA: TGTGCCAGCAGCCTTCGTGACAGGTCCTACGAGCAGTACTTC; CDR3: CASSLRDRSYEQYF
V: TRBV14; J: TRBJ1-1; D: NA; size: NA; DNA: TGTGCCAGCAGCCCCAATCTAGGGAGCGGTGAAGCTTTCTTT; CDR3: CASSPNLGSGEAFF
V: TRBV6-1; J: TRBJ1-2; D: NA; size: NA; DNA: TGTGCCAGCAGTGAAGCGGTTTCGGGGGGTAGCGGCTACACCTTC; CDR3: CASSEAVSGGSGYTF
V: TRBV11-3; J: TRBJ2-1; D: TRBD1; size: NA; DNA: TGTGCCAGCAGGCTCTGGAGGCAGGGGGTAGACAATGAGCAGTTCTTC; CDR3: CASRLWRQGVDNEQFF
V: TRBV6-2/TRBV6-3; J: TRBJ1-3; D: TRBD1; size: NA; DNA: TGTGCCAGCAGTTCTACAACAGGGGACTCTGGAAACACCATATATTTT; CDR3: CASSSTTGDSGNTIYF
V: TRBV15; J: TRBJ1-2; D: NA; size: NA; DNA: TGTGCCACCAGCAGAGACGGGAGGGTTGGCTACACCTTC; CDR3: CATSRDGRVGYTF
V: TRBV3-1/TRBV3-2; J: TRBJ1-2; D: TRBD1; size: once; DNA: TGTGCCAGCAGCCAGCGCTCCGGGACAGCCTCCTATGGCTACACCTTC; CDR3: CASSQRSGTASYGYTF
V: TRBV9; J: TRBJ2-2; D: NA; size: NA; DNA: TGTGCCAGCAGCCCTGGAAGGGGATTGAACACCGGGGAGCTGTTTTTT; CDR3: CASSPGRGLNTGELFF
V: TRBV10-3; J: TRBJ1-5; D: TRBD1; size: once; DNA: TGTGCCATCAGTGAGATTAGAGTTGGGACAGGTAGCAATCAGCCCCAGCATTTT; CDR3: CAISEIRVGTGSNQPQHF
V: TRBV27; J: TRBJ1-5; D: TRBD1; size: NA; DNA: TGTGCCAGCAGTCCGGACAGGGGGGTTCAGCCCCAGCATTTT; CDR3: CASSPDRGVQPQHF
V: TRBV5-6; J: TRBJ2-3; D: TRBD2; size: NA; DNA: TGTGCCAGCAGCTTGCGGGGGGGCACAGATACGCAGTATTTT; CDR3: CASSLRGGTDTQYF